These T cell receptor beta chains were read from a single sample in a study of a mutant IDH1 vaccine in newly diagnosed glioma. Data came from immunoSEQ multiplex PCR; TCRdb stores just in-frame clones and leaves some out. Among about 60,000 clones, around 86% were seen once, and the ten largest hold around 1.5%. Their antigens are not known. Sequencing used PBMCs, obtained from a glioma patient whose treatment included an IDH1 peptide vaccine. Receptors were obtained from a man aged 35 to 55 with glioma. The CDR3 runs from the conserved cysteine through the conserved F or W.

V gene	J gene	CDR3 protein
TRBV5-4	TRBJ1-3	CASSELPGGLPTIYF
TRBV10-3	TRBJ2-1	CAISPRADEQFF
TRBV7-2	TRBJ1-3	CASSPWGASGNTIYF
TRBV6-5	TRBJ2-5	CASSLGGRQETQYF
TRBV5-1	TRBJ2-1	CASIWNPGVAYNEQFF
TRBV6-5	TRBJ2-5	CASSYDRGSEETQYF
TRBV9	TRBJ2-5	CASSYRTGETQYF
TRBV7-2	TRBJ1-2	CASSLRRDAGYTF
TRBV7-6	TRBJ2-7	CASSLEGEFSGNRIDEQYF
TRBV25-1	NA	CASIAGTGAPYEQYF
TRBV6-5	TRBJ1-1	CASSAFQKNTEAFF
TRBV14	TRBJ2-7	CASRRAGGRYEQYF
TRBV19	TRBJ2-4	CASTDRTIQYF
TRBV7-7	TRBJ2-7	CAYAGTPYEQYF
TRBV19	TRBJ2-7	CASRAGQATLEQYF
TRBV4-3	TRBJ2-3	CASSQVESSGTQYF